This T cell receptor (beta chain) stems from a study of blood T cell repertoires in COVID-19. Study information: Samples taken during acute and convalescent COVID-19 were collected in the United States, Italy and Spain. T cells, B-cell-depleted T cells, or PBMCs supplied cDNA or gDNA.

The CDR3 has 18 amino acids. V was pared by 2 bases and J by 0 bases, with 11 bases of the junction left unmatched. Germline V gene sequence: CDR1 ENHRY, CDR2 SYGVKD. Assay used: immunoSEQ multiplex PCR; TCRdb lists only in-frame clones, some missing. The sample lists approximately 130,000 clones; around 85% were seen once. Sequenced material: peripheral blood. The sequence was obtained from a man aged 55 to 69 with acute or convalescent COVID-19. V is TRBV10-3 and J is TRBJ2-3; 7 bases agree with TRBD2. The CDR3 bases are TGTGCCATCAGTGAGCCGCTGGGACTACGCATCAGCACAGATACGCAGTATTTT. Translation: CAISEPLGLRISTDTQYF.